This is a list of T cell receptor beta chains from one sample in a study of T cell responses to AZD1222 COVID-19 vaccine. Sequencing was performed with immunoSEQ multiplex PCR; in TCRdb, only in-frame clones are kept and a portion is missing. Here the sample spans 150,000 or so clones, around nine tenths being singletons. The sequencing here drew on peripheral blood, taken 28 days after the second AZD1222 dose. The receptors shown here come from an adult who received the AZD1222 COVID-19 vaccine. Both conserved end residues are part of each CDR3. A D gene is named only where the DNA matches it firmly. Only part of the rows carry a size: once, few, many, or a class if the clone is expanded.

CDR3 length: 14; clone size: .; D gene: .; V gene: TRBV7-8; J gene: TRBJ2-3; CDR3 protein: CASSLDGNTDTQYF; CDR3 DNA: TGTGCCAGCAGCTTAGACGGGAACACAGATACGCAGTATTTT
CDR3 length: 15; clone size: .; D gene: TRBD2; V gene: TRBV3-1/TRBV3-2; J gene: TRBJ2-3; CDR3 protein: CASSKREGGTDTQYF; CDR3 DNA: TGTGCCAGCAGCAAGCGGGAGGGGGGCACAGATACGCAGTATTTT
CDR3 length: 14; clone size: .; D gene: .; V gene: TRBV11-2; J gene: TRBJ1-2; CDR3 protein: CASRRIAGGDGYTF; CDR3 DNA: TGTGCCAGCAGGCGAATAGCTGGAGGGGATGGCTACACCTTC
CDR3 length: 15; clone size: .; D gene: TRBD2; V gene: TRBV4-1; J gene: TRBJ2-7; CDR3 protein: CASSQDRGGYYEQYF; CDR3 DNA: TGCGCCAGCAGCCAAGATCGGGGGGGATATTACGAGCAGTACTTC
CDR3 length: 13; clone size: .; D gene: .; V gene: TRBV10-3; J gene: TRBJ2-7; CDR3 protein: CAISESGAGEQYF; CDR3 DNA: TGTGCCATCAGTGAGTCGGGGGCGGGGGAGCAGTACTTC
CDR3 length: 13; clone size: .; D gene: .; V gene: TRBV27; J gene: TRBJ1-2; CDR3 protein: CASSQDSIYGYTF; CDR3 DNA: TGTGCCAGCAGTCAGGACAGCATATATGGCTACACCTTC
CDR3 length: 13; clone size: .; D gene: .; V gene: TRBV11-2; J gene: TRBJ2-7; CDR3 protein: CASSLVGRYEQYF; CDR3 DNA: TGTGCCAGCAGCTTAGTGGGACGCTACGAGCAGTACTTC
CDR3 length: 13; clone size: .; D gene: TRBD1; V gene: TRBV28; J gene: TRBJ2-7; CDR3 protein: CASSFHRGYEQYF; CDR3 DNA: TGTGCCAGCAGTTTCCACAGGGGTTACGAGCAGTACTTC
CDR3 length: 15; clone size: once; D gene: .; V gene: TRBV27; J gene: TRBJ2-6; CDR3 protein: CASSLSPSGANVLTF; CDR3 DNA: TGTGCCAGCAGTTTATCCCCCTCTGGGGCCAACGTCCTGACTTTC
CDR3 length: 14; clone size: .; D gene: .; V gene: TRBV1; J gene: TRBJ2-7; CDR3 protein: CTSSLGGSSYEQYF; CDR3 DNA: TGCACCAGCAGCCTAGGAGGGAGCTCCTACGAGCAGTACTTC
CDR3 length: 14; clone size: .; D gene: .; V gene: TRBV19; J gene: TRBJ1-3; CDR3 protein: CASSPDPIGNTIYF; CDR3 DNA: TGTGCCAGTAGTCCGGACCCAATTGGAAACACCATATATTTT
CDR3 length: 13; clone size: .; D gene: TRBD1; V gene: TRBV5-6; J gene: TRBJ2-7; CDR3 protein: CASSAGTGSRQYF; CDR3 DNA: TGTGCCAGCAGTGCCGGGACAGGGTCTAGGCAGTACTTC
CDR3 length: 15; clone size: once; D gene: .; V gene: TRBV5-5; J gene: TRBJ1-5; CDR3 protein: CASSGSRGRDQPQHF; CDR3 DNA: TGTGCCAGCAGTGGGTCGCGGGGTAGGGATCAGCCCCAGCATTTT
CDR3 length: 16; clone size: .; D gene: TRBD1; V gene: TRBV30; J gene: TRBJ1-5; CDR3 protein: CAWSEGQDSGNQPQHF; CDR3 DNA: TGTGCCTGGAGTGAGGGACAGGACTCCGGCAATCAGCCCCAGCATTTT
CDR3 length: 14; clone size: .; D gene: .; V gene: TRBV5-4; J gene: TRBJ2-7; CDR3 protein: CASSKRGVLDEQYF; CDR3 DNA: TGTGCCAGCAGCAAAAGGGGGGTCCTCGACGAGCAGTACTTC
CDR3 length: 16; clone size: .; D gene: TRBD1; V gene: TRBV14; J gene: TRBJ2-7; CDR3 protein: CASSTSSRDRIYEQYF; CDR3 DNA: TGTGCCAGCAGCACAAGCTCCCGGGACAGGATCTACGAGCAGTACTTC
CDR3 length: 13; clone size: .; D gene: TRBD1; V gene: TRBV12-3/TRBV12-4; J gene: TRBJ2-7; CDR3 protein: CASSFGQGHEQYF; CDR3 DNA: TGTGCCAGCAGTTTCGGACAGGGGCACGAGCAGTACTTC
CDR3 length: 12; clone size: .; D gene: TRBD1; V gene: TRBV29-1; J gene: TRBJ1-1; CDR3 protein: CSVPMRGPEAFF; CDR3 DNA: TGCAGCGTTCCCATGAGGGGGCCTGAAGCTTTCTTT
CDR3 length: 13; clone size: .; D gene: .; V gene: TRBV5-8; J gene: TRBJ2-7; CDR3 protein: CASRRQSRGEQYF; CDR3 DNA: TGTGCCAGCAGGCGGCAGTCTAGGGGCGAGCAGTACTTC
CDR3 length: 16; clone size: .; D gene: .; V gene: TRBV18; J gene: TRBJ1-1; CDR3 protein: CASSPKGSSSGTEAFF; CDR3 DNA: TGTGCCAGCTCACCAAAGGGGAGCTCGTCGGGCACTGAAGCTTTCTTT
CDR3 length: 14; clone size: once; D gene: .; V gene: TRBV7-9; J gene: TRBJ1-3; CDR3 protein: CASSAHPSGNTIYF; CDR3 DNA: TGTGCCAGCAGCGCACATCCCTCTGGAAACACCATATATTTT
CDR3 length: 13; clone size: once; D gene: .; V gene: TRBV12-3/TRBV12-4; J gene: TRBJ2-3; CDR3 protein: CASTLGLFDTQYF; CDR3 DNA: TGTGCCAGCACGCTTGGACTATTCGATACGCAGTATTTT
CDR3 length: 14; clone size: .; D gene: TRBD1; V gene: TRBV14; J gene: TRBJ2-7; CDR3 protein: CASSRQGARYEQYF; CDR3 DNA: TGTGCCAGCAGCCGACAGGGGGCAAGGTACGAGCAGTACTTC
CDR3 length: 15; clone size: .; D gene: .; V gene: TRBV5-1; J gene: TRBJ2-1; CDR3 protein: CASSLDANSYNEQFF; CDR3 DNA: TGCGCCAGCAGCTTGGATGCTAACTCCTACAATGAGCAGTTCTTC
CDR3 length: 14; clone size: .; D gene: .; V gene: TRBV4-1; J gene: TRBJ1-1; CDR3 protein: CASSHQIGYTEAFF; CDR3 DNA: TGCGCCAGCAGCCACCAAATAGGGTACACTGAAGCTTTCTTT
CDR3 length: 13; clone size: .; D gene: .; V gene: TRBV6-5; J gene: TRBJ2-7; CDR3 protein: CASSYSPRREQYF; CDR3 DNA: TGTGCCAGCAGTTACTCGCCCAGGCGCGAGCAGTACTTC